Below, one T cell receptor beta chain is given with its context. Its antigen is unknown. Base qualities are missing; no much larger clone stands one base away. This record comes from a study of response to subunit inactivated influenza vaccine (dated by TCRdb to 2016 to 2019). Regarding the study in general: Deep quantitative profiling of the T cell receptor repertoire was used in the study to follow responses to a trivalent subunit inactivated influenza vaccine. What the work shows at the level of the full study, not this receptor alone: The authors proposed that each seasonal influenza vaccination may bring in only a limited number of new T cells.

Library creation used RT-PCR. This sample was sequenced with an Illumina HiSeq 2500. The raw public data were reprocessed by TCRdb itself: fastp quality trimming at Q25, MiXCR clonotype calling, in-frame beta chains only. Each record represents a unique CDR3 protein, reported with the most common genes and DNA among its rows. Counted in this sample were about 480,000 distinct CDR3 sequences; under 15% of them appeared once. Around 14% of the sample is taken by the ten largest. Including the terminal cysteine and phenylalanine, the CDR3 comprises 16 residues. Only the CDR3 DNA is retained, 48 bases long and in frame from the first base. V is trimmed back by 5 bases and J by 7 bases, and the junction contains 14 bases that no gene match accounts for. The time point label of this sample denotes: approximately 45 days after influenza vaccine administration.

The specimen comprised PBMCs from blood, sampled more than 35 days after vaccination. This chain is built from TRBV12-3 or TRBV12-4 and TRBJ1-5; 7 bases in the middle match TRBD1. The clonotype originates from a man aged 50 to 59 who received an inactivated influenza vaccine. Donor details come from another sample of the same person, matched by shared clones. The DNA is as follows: TGTGCCAGCAGTACCGAGACAGGGTTTTATGGGCAGCCCCAGCATTTT. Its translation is CASSTETGFYGQPQHF.